This TCR beta chain was profiled in a study of cytomegalovirus exposure and HLA in healthy donors. The study, taken as a whole, reports: Exclusion as indistinguishable affected some V segments, including TRBV6-2 and TRBV6-3.

It was with 60 Vbeta and 13 Jbeta primers that the PCR ran. Produced via immunoSEQ multiplex PCR; TCRdb's table is partial and in-frame only. The sample contains roughly 71,000 clones, 60% to 75% of which appear only once. Germline V gene sequence: CDR1 MGHRA, CDR2 YSYEKL. The CDR3 consists of 15 residues. V lost 1 base, J lost 2 bases, and 12 bases lay in between. As concerns this clone: The antigen is not known.

Input material: PBMCs. The clonotype was recovered from a man between 40 and 49 years old in good health and CMV-seropositive. The chain joins TRBV4-1 to TRBJ2-7; tentatively, D is TRBD2 (6 bases). The CDR3 bases are TGCGCCAGCAGCCAAGGTGCGGCGGGGCCCTACGAGCAGTACTTC. This translates into CASSQGAAGPYEQYF.